Presented here are 13 T cell receptor beta chains from one specimen sequenced in a study of CD8 T cells in Susac syndrome. Random hexamers were used to reverse transcribe roughly 0.5 to 1 ug of RNA. Each CDR3 protein gets one entry after TCRdb re-called the immunoSEQ multiplex PCR reads with MiXCR. The data contain 65,000 to 100,000 distinct CDR3 sequences, around 96% of them singletons. The sample taken for sequencing was CD8+ T cells from PBMCs. These receptors were taken from a human donor with Susac syndrome.

This chain joins TRBV29-1 and TRBJ2-7; TRBD1 agrees at 11 bases. Germline lookup yields CDR1 SQVTM and CDR2 ANQGSEA. This CDR3 spans 15 amino acids. V dropped 6 bases and J dropped 5; count of bases not matched to a gene: 12. The CDR3 nucleotides read TGCAGCGTATTCTTCCCGGGACAGGGGGACCACGAGCAGTACTTC. Protein: CSVFFPGQGDHEQYF.

The genes are TRBV7-9 and TRBJ2-4, with 10 positions matching TRBD1. Germline V gene data show CDR1 as SEHNR and CDR2 as FQNEAQ (reference sequence). V dropped 4 bases and J dropped 1; count of bases not matched to a gene: 4. This CDR3 has 16 amino acids. This CDR3 reads CASSSTDRGAKNIQYF. The DNA of the CDR3 is TGTGCCAGCAGCTCAACGGACAGGGGGGCCAAAAACATTCAGTACTTC.

The CDR3 is CASSQEGGGLGTEAFF. CDR3 bases: TGCGCCAGCAGCCAAGAAGGGGGGGGCTTGGGAACTGAAGCTTTCTTT. This chain joins TRBV4-3 and TRBJ1-1, with TRBD1 as a possible D gene (6 bases). The CDR3 is 16 amino acids. V lost 0 bases and J lost 5, with 16 bases in between. The germline gives CDR1 LGHNA, CDR2 YSLEER.

This chain connects TRBV7-8 to TRBJ1-5; tentative D call: TRBD1 (5 bases). The CDR3 length is 16 residues. Germline values: CDR1 SGHVS, CDR2 FQNEAQ. V lost 5 bases and J 0 bases, leaving 14 bases between the germline ends. CDR3: CASSESQGPSNQPQHF. The CDR3 bases are TGTGCCAGCAGCGAATCTCAGGGACCTAGCAATCAGCCCCAGCATTTT.

The CDR3 sequence is CASSLEPGSYEQYV. CDR3 in DNA: TGTGCCAGCAGCTTAGAGCCCGGGTCCTACGAGCAGTACGTC. The chain carries TRBV7-6 and TRBJ2-7; no clear D gene. Germline loops: CDR1 SGHVS, CDR2 FNYEAQ. CDR3 length: 14 amino acids. V was pared by 1 base and J by 1 base, with 8 bases between.

The V call is TRBV13, the J call TRBJ2-1; D unclear. The V end was cut by 5 bases, the J end by 5 bases, with 10 bases between. This CDR3 contains 13 residues. Germline CDR1 is PRHDT and CDR2 is FYEKMQ (reference sequence). CDR3 region: CASSLRPHNEQFF. CDR3 DNA sequence: TGTGCCAGCAGCCTCCGGCCCCACAATGAGCAGTTCTTC.

This rearrangement joins TRBV5-4 to TRBJ2-4; D perhaps matches TRBD1 (5 bases). The CDR3 consists of 13 residues. The V gene lost 1 base and the J gene lost 7 bases, with 9 bases spanning the gap. Germline V gives CDR1 SGHNT, CDR2 YYREEE (reference sequence). CDR3 coding DNA: TGTGCCAGCAGCTTGCGCTCAGGGAACATTCAGTACTTC. Translation gives CASSLRSGNIQYF.

This chain connects TRBV20-1 to TRBJ2-2, with 7 bases matching TRBD1. Per the germline V gene, CDR1 is DFQATT and CDR2 is SNEGSKA (reference sequence). V lost 0 bases and J lost 0; bases outside the gene matches: 4. The CDR3 loop spans 16 amino acids. For the CDR3, the DNA is TGCAGTGCTAGAGATCCGCAGGGGGCGAACACCGGGGAGCTGTTTTTT. The encoded protein is CSARDPQGANTGELFF.

The chain couples TRBV20-1 to TRBJ2-7; D is possibly TRBD2 (5 bases). CDR3 size: 12 residues. CDR1 is DFQATT and CDR2 is SNEGSKA in the germline V gene (reference sequence). Trimming took off 3 bases at V and 5 bases at J, with 11 bases between the two ends. CDR3 amino acids: CSASDGLDEQYF. CDR3 DNA: TGCAGTGCTAGCGATGGACTCGACGAGCAGTACTTC.

This rearrangement joins TRBV15 to TRBJ1-2, with D possibly matching TRBD1 (6 bases). Germline CDR1 reads LNHNV; CDR2 reads YYDKDF (reference sequence). Between the trimmed V and J ends, which lost 4 bases and 0 bases, there was a span of 9 bases. The length of the CDR3 is 14 residues. The DNA for the CDR3 is TGTGCCACCAGCACTGACAGGTCTAACTATGGCTACACCTTC. As protein: CATSTDRSNYGYTF.

This chain connects TRBV20-1 to TRBJ1-1; D gene unclear. Germline-derived CDR1 and CDR2 are DFQATT and SNEGSKA (reference sequence). CDR3 length equals 13 residues. With 6 bases removed from V and 1 base from J, the gap between germline ends came to 12 bases. The CDR3 region has the DNA TGCAGTGCAAAAGAGACGGGGAACACTGAAGCTTTCTTT. Translating gives CSAKETGNTEAFF.

This clonotype was observed a single time. This chain connects TRBV7-6 to TRBJ2-4; D is perhaps TRBD1 (6 bases). CDR1 and CDR2 (germline): SGHVS, FNYEAQ. The CDR3 is 14 residues long. The V end was cut by 1 base, the J end by 6 bases, with 10 bases between. The CDR3 here is CASSLEPGVNIQYF. As DNA, the CDR3 is TGTGCCAGCAGCTTAGAGCCAGGGGTAAACATTCAGTACTTC.

This clonotype is a singleton in its sample. The CDR3 loop is CASSLPPAERTGELFF. CDR3 DNA sequence: TGTGCCAGCAGTTTACCCCCGGCAGAGAGAACCGGGGAGCTGTTTTTT. The J gene is TRBJ2-2, the V gene TRBV28; no definite D call. The CDR3 has 16 residues. Germline V gene data show CDR1 as MDHEN and CDR2 as SYDVKM. V lost 2 bases, J lost 5 bases, and 15 bases lay in between.